These 10 T cell receptor beta chains were sequenced from one sample in a study of blood T cells in healthy people across ages. PCR was performed a second time for about 7 to 11 cycles using a sample-barcoded 5' primer and a J-beta primer mix. TCRdb processed the 5' RACE reads anew with MiXCR; each CDR3 protein has one entry. Here the sample spans more than 750,000 distinct CDR3 sequences, roughly 28% being singletons. These same records also appear under a second study, on T cells of mothers and their children.

Sequencing was carried out using blood. The source of these receptors is a woman aged 40 to 49 in good health.

The V and J genes are TRBV12-3 or TRBV12-4 and TRBJ2-3; TRBD2 agrees at 7 bases. This CDR3 spans 17 amino acids. With 5 bases clipped from V and 1 base from J, the junction kept 12 bases outside the gene matches. This CDR3 reads CASSRERTRGGTDTQYF. DNA of the CDR3: TGTGCCAGCAGTCGGGAACGGACTAGAGGGGGCACAGATACGCAGTATTTT.

This chain uses TRBV4-1 with TRBJ1-5, with D uncertain. The V gene lost 0 bases and the J gene lost 5 bases, with 14 bases spanning the gap. The CDR3 has 16 residues. Germline loops: CDR1 MGHRA, CDR2 YSYEKL. The CDR3 here is CASSQDSRGFYQPQHF. CDR3 sequence (DNA): TGCGCCAGCAGCCAAGATAGTCGAGGTTTTTATCAGCCCCAGCATTTT.

This clonotype turned up a few times. The CDR3 sequence: CASSFWVGLPNQPQHF. As DNA, the CDR3 is TGTGCCAGCAGTTTTTGGGTTGGGCTTCCCAATCAGCCCCAGCATTTT. The rearrangement uses TRBV28 and TRBJ1-5; no firm D call. V shed 3 bases and J shed 3 bases, with 15 bases lying between them. The CDR3 covers 16 residues. Germline assignment: CDR1 MDHEN and CDR2 SYDVKM.

This clonotype was observed at least ten times. The chain couples TRBV5-1 to TRBJ2-3; D is ambiguous. Germline V gives CDR1 SGHRS, CDR2 YFSETQ. V lost 4 bases, J lost 2 bases, and 20 bases lay in between. This CDR3 contains 17 residues. The DNA of the CDR3 is TGCGCCAGCAGCAGCCGAGGCCTACTCCGGGCCACAGATACGCAGTATTTT. Translation: CASSSRGLLRATDTQYF.

This clonotype was seen more than once but under ten times. The rearrangement links TRBV20-1 to TRBJ2-3; tentatively, D is TRBD2 (5 bases). This CDR3 comprises 13 residues. Deletions cut 2 bases from V and 6 bases from J, with 12 bases between. The germline gives CDR1 DFQATT, CDR2 SNEGSKA (reference sequence). CDR3 sequence reads: CSARPAASDTQYF. CDR3 sequence (DNA): TGCAGTGCTAGACCAGCGGCGTCTGATACGCAGTATTTT.

The gene calls are TRBV4-3 and TRBJ1-2, with D unresolved. The CDR3 consists of 15 residues. Trimming shortened V by 1 base and J by 4 bases, and 13 bases separated the two germline ends. In germline, CDR1 is LGHNA, CDR2 YSLEER. CDR3 DNA: TGCGCCAGCAGCCAAGGCTCGAACAGTCTCTATGGCTACACCTTC. Its protein product is CASSQGSNSLYGYTF.

This clonotype was seen a handful of times. The V gene is TRBV20-1, the J gene TRBJ2-3, with a possible D match to TRBD1 (6 bases). Germline CDR1 and CDR2: DFQATT and SNEGSKA (reference sequence). CDR3 length: 13 residues. The V end was cut by 8 bases, the J end by 0 bases, with 12 bases between. CDR3 coding DNA: TGCAGTTCAACGAGGGGGAGCACAGATACGCAGTATTTT. This sequence encodes CSSTRGSTDTQYF.

The V gene is TRBV7-9, the J gene TRBJ2-3; D unresolved. The germline V and J ends were trimmed by 1 base and 1 base, with 12 bases remaining between them. The CDR3 loop spans 16 amino acids. CDR1 SEHNR and CDR2 FQNEAQ come from the germline V gene (reference sequence). The CDR3 loop reads CASSLEFGPRTDTQYF. CDR3 DNA sequence: TGTGCCAGCAGCTTAGAGTTTGGGCCCCGCACAGATACGCAGTATTTT.

The V call is TRBV9, the J call TRBJ1-3; no definite D call. Trimming took 1 base from V and 1 from J, leaving 12 bases between them. The CDR3 has 16 amino acids. Looked up from germline, CDR1 is SGDLS and CDR2 is YYNGEE. The CDR3 is CASSVTAGGSGNTIYF. The CDR3 nucleotides are TGTGCCAGCAGCGTAACGGCAGGAGGTTCTGGAAACACCATATATTTT.

The genes are TRBV20-1 and TRBJ2-7; D remains unclear. V lost 0 bases and J 1 base, leaving 7 bases between the germline ends. CDR3 length equals 13 residues. The V gene's germline CDR1 is DFQATT and CDR2 SNEGSKA (reference sequence). CDR3 DNA sequence: TGCAGTGCTAGAGATCCAGCGTCCTACGAGCAGTACTTC. Its translation: CSARDPASYEQYF.